This T cell receptor (beta chain) was retrieved from a study of blood T cell repertoires in COVID-19. Turning to the study itself: T cells, B-cell-depleted T cells, or PBMCs provided the cDNA or gDNA that served as material.

How the authors handled the data: Reference gene primer amplification gave nucleated cell count estimates. TCRdb's copy holds only in-frame clones and misses some; the assay was immunoSEQ multiplex PCR. V, J and clone size are taken as reported in that table, and D and trimming were inferred from the DNA itself. The sample records about 190,000 clones, 84% being singletons. CDR3 length: 13 amino acids. Trimming pared 3 bases from V and 3 bases from J, leaving 9 bases between. Germline loops: CDR1 KGHSH, CDR2 LQKENI. Recruits, aged about 18 to 90 years, lived in some 25 US areas. Cohort allocation depended upon clinical history that participants reported.

The sequence was obtained from a woman aged 25-40 years who had recovered from COVID-19. V gene TRBV18 combines with J gene TRBJ2-7; D unresolved. Sequenced input: PBMCs or T cells enriched from blood (not recorded which). In DNA, the CDR3 is TGTGCCAGCTCACCGACTCCTGACTACGAGCAGTACTTC. It translates to CASSPTPDYEQYF.